The sequence of this TCR beta chain was determined in a study of technical replicates of blood from several donors. This clone appeared a few times. Method: immunoSEQ multiplex PCR; TCRdb's copy keeps in-frame clones and lacks some. In the table there are over 10,000 clones, more than 85% of which are singletons. The CDR3 has 15 amino acids. The germline V gene encodes CDR1 LNHNV and CDR2 YYDKDF (reference sequence). J was trimmed by 7 bases and V by 0 bases; bases with no gene match: 6. The TCR sequence derives from a human donor in good health. The chain recombines TRBV15 with TRBJ2-7; 10 positions agree with TRBD2. What was sequenced was PBMCs. The CDR3 sequence is CATSRELAGLREQYF. The DNA of the CDR3 is TGTGCCACCAGCAGAGAACTAGCGGGACTACGGGAGCAGTACTTC. Supplemented by reference TRBV15 and TRBJ2-7, the full variable domain reads DAMVIQNPRYQVTQFGKPVTLSCSQTLNHNVMYWYQQKSSQAPKLLFHYYDKDFNNEADTPDNFQSRRPNTSFCFLDIRSPGLGDTAMYLCATSRELAGLREQYFGPGTRLTVT.